These T cell receptor beta chains were read from a single sample in a study of T-cell reconstitution after alpha-beta-depleted transplantation in children. Each CDR3 protein is one row after TCRdb ran MiXCR on the PCR reads. This table has roughly 670,000 distinct CDR3 sequences, over 10% appearing once. This material consisted of PBMCs, taken before TCRalphabeta/CD19-depleted stem cell transplant. The receptors were sampled from a girl aged 2-10 years with congenital amegakaryocytic thrombocytopenia, due to receive a stem cell transplant. Both conserved end residues are part of each CDR3. The D gene is left open where the match is weak.

V gene: TRBV7-9
D gene: -
CDR3 protein: CASSLKVQPRLPDTQYF

V gene: TRBV7-6
D gene: TRBD1
CDR3 protein: CASSSLDRDGTEAFF

V gene: TRBV6-5
D gene: -
CDR3 protein: CASSHSTRRGSTDTQYF

V gene: TRBV20-1
D gene: TRBD2
CDR3 protein: CSARGLAEAYEQYF

V gene: TRBV6-1
D gene: TRBD2
CDR3 protein: CASKLTSGYETQYF

V gene: TRBV10-3
D gene: -
CDR3 protein: CAISASYTGELFF

V gene: TRBV12-3/TRBV12-4
D gene: -
CDR3 protein: CASSFTVTYEQYF

V gene: TRBV5-5
D gene: -
CDR3 protein: CASSFVAENTEAFF

V gene: TRBV5-1
D gene: -
CDR3 protein: CASSYMSGELFF

V gene: TRBV5-1
D gene: TRBD2
CDR3 protein: CASSSGTSSYEQYF

V gene: TRBV5-1
D gene: TRBD2
CDR3 protein: CASRGGLAGEDTQYF

V gene: TRBV29-1
D gene: TRBD2
CDR3 protein: CSVHLIGTSGRAREQFF

V gene: TRBV13
D gene: -
CDR3 protein: CASSLRGAGTTNTGELFF

V gene: TRBV29-1
D gene: TRBD2
CDR3 protein: CSAERTSGSFWQETQYF

V gene: TRBV20-1
D gene: -
CDR3 protein: CSARDPQRVENTIYF

V gene: TRBV20-1
D gene: TRBD1
CDR3 protein: CSAVNRGSNQPQHF

V gene: TRBV29-1
D gene: TRBD2
CDR3 protein: CSARLAGGLYNEQFF

V gene: TRBV28
D gene: TRBD2
CDR3 protein: CASSGGLAPGDTQYF

V gene: TRBV29-1
D gene: -
CDR3 protein: CSVDGQKGETQYF

V gene: TRBV9
D gene: -
CDR3 protein: CASSAGFLSYEQYF

V gene: TRBV20-1
D gene: TRBD1
CDR3 protein: CSADRGANKQFF

V gene: TRBV6-2/TRBV6-3
D gene: TRBD1
CDR3 protein: CASMLNTGGVGNQPQHF

V gene: TRBV12-3/TRBV12-4
D gene: -
CDR3 protein: CASSLAYPQPQHF

V gene: TRBV7-3
D gene: -
CDR3 protein: CASSPVGQETQYF

V gene: TRBV7-6
D gene: -
CDR3 protein: CASSTSRGEGLYEQYF

V gene: TRBV28
D gene: -
CDR3 protein: CASSLRLASQTQYF

V gene: TRBV15
D gene: TRBD1
CDR3 protein: CATSRAYGTGYSEQYF

V gene: TRBV12-3/TRBV12-4
D gene: TRBD2
CDR3 protein: CASRETSGRYEQYF

V gene: TRBV5-4
D gene: TRBD2
CDR3 protein: CASSSTSVEQFF

V gene: TRBV11-2
D gene: TRBD1
CDR3 protein: CASSPSGTGDEKLFF

V gene: TRBV5-1
D gene: TRBD2
CDR3 protein: CASSSQTSGFTDTQYF

V gene: TRBV10-3
D gene: -
CDR3 protein: CAISIAGDSNQPQHF

V gene: TRBV12-3/TRBV12-4
D gene: TRBD1
CDR3 protein: CASSPGTGLLEQYF

V gene: TRBV2
D gene: -
CDR3 protein: CASRRLVSSYNEQFF

V gene: TRBV12-3/TRBV12-4
D gene: TRBD1
CDR3 protein: CASSATPGQGKTGANVLTF

V gene: TRBV7-9
D gene: -
CDR3 protein: CASGLMNTEAFF

V gene: TRBV20-1
D gene: -
CDR3 protein: CSARDPRSSYEQYF

V gene: TRBV29-1
D gene: -
CDR3 protein: CSVVSFWEQYF

V gene: TRBV7-2
D gene: TRBD1
CDR3 protein: CASSRGTGFNEKLFF

V gene: TRBV10-3
D gene: -
CDR3 protein: CAISESVAAAINTGELFF

V gene: TRBV12-3/TRBV12-4
D gene: -
CDR3 protein: CASSLVSRSEQFF

V gene: TRBV10-3
D gene: TRBD2
CDR3 protein: CAISEEITSGRNTDTQYF